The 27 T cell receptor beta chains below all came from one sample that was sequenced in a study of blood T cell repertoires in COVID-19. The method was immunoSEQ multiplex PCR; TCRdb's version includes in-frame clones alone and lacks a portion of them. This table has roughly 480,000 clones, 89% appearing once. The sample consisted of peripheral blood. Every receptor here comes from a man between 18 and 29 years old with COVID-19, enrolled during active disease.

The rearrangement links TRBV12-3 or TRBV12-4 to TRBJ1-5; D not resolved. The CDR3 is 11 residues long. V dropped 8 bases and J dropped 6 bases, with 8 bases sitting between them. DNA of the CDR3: TGTGCCAGCGGCGGGATTCAGCCCCAGCATTTT. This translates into CASGGIQPQHF.

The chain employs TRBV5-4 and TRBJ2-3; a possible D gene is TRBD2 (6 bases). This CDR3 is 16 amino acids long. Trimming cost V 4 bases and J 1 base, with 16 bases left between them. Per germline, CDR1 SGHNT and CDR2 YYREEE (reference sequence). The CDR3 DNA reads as TGTGCCAGCAGCCCCGGGGTAGCGGCAGGCACAGATACGCAGTATTTT. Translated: CASSPGVAAGTDTQYF.

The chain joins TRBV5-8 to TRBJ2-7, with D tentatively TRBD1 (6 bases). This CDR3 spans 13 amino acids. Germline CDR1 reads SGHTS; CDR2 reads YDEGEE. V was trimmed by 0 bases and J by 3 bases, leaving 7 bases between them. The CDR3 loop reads CASSLGQDYEQYF. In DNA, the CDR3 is TGTGCCAGCAGCTTGGGACAGGACTACGAGCAGTACTTC.

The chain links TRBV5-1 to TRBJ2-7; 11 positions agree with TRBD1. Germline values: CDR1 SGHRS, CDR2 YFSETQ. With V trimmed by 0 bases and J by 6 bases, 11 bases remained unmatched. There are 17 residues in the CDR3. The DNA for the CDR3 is TGCGCCAGCAGCTTGGAGTCTACAGGACAGGGGGCTTTCGAGCAGTACTTC. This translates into CASSLESTGQGAFEQYF.

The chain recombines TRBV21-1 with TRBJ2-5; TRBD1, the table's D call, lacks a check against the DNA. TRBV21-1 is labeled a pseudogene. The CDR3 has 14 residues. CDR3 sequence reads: CASSADRDQETQYF. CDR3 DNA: TGTGCCAGCAGCGCAGACAGGGACCAAGAGACCCAGTACTTC.

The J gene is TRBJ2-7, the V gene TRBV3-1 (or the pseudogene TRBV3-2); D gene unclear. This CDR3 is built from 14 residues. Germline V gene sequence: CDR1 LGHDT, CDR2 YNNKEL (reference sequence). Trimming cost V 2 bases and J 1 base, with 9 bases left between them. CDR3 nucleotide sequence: TGTGCCAGCAGCCAATCTTTAGTGTCCTACGAGCAGTACTTC. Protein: CASSQSLVSYEQYF.

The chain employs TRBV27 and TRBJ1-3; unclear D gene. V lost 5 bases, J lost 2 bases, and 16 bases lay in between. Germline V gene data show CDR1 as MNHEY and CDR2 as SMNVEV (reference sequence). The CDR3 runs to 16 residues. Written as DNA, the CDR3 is TGTGCCAGCAGTCGGACCGCCCTGGGAGCTGGAAACACCATATATTTT. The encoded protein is CASSRTALGAGNTIYF.

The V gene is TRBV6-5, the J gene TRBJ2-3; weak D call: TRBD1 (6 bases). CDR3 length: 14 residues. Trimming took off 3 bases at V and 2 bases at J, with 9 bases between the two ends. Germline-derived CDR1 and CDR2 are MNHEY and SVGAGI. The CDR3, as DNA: TGTGCCAGCAGTTATAACAGGGACACAGATACGCAGTATTTT. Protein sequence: CASSYNRDTDTQYF.

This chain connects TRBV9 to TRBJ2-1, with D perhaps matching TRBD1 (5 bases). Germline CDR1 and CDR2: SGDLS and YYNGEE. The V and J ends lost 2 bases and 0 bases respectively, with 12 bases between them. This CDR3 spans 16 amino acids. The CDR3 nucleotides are TGTGCCAGCAGCGTTGCAGGGTTTCCCTCCTACAATGAGCAGTTCTTC. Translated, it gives CASSVAGFPSYNEQFF.

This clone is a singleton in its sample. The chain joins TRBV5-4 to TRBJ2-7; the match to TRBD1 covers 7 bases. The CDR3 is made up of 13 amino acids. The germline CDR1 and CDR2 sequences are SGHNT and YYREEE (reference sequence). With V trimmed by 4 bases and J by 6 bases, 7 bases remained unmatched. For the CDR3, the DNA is TGTGCCAGCAGCGAGGGGGCCCTGGTCGAGCAGTACTTC. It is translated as CASSEGALVEQYF.

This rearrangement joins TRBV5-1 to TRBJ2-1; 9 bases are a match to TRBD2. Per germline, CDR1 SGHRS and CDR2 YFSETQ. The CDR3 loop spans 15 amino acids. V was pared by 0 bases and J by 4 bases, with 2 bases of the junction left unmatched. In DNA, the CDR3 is TGCGCCAGCAGCTTGGGGGCGGGAGGGTACAATGAGCAGTTCTTC. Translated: CASSLGAGGYNEQFF. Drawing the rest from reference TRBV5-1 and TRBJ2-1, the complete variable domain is KAGVTQTPRYLIKTRGQQVTLSCSPISGHRSVSWYQQTPGQGLQFLFEYFSETQRNKGNFPGRFSGRQFSNSRSEMNVSTLELGDSALYLCASSLGAGGYNEQFFGPGTRLTVL.

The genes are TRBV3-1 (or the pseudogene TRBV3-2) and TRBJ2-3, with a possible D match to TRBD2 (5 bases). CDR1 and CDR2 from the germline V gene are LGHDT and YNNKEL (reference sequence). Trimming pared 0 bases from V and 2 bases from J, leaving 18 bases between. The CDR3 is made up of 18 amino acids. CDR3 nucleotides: TGTGCCAGCAGCCAAGATCTGGTGGAGACGGGGAACACAGATACGCAGTATTTT. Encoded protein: CASSQDLVETGNTDTQYF.

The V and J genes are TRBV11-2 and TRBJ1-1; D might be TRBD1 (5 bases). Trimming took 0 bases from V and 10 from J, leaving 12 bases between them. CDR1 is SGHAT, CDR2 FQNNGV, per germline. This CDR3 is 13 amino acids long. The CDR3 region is CASSLEGVTGAFF. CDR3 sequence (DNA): TGTGCCAGCAGCTTAGAAGGGGTTACGGGAGCTTTCTTT. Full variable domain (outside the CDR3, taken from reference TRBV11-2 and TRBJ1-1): EAGVAQSPRYKIIEKRQSVAFWCNPISGHATLYWYQQILGQGPKLLIQFQNNGVVDDSQLPKDRFSAERLKGVDSTLKIQPAKLEDSAVYLCASSLEGVTGAFFGQGTRLTVV.

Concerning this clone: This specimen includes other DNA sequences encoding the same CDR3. The CDR3 loop reads CSVVAAYEQYF. CDR3 nucleotide sequence: TGCAGCGTTGTCGCAGCCTACGAGCAGTACTTC. The chain has TRBV29-1 and TRBJ2-7; unclear D gene. The CDR3 is 11 residues long. V shed 4 bases and J shed 2 bases, with 6 bases lying between them. Germline assignment: CDR1 SQVTM and CDR2 ANQGSEA.

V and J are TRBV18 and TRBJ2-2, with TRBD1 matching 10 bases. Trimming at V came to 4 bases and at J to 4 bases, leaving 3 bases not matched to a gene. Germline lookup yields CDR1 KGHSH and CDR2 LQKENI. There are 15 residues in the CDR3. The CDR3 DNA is TGTGCCAGCTCACGGGACAGGGGCGGCACCGGGGAGCTGTTTTTT. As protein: CASSRDRGGTGELFF.

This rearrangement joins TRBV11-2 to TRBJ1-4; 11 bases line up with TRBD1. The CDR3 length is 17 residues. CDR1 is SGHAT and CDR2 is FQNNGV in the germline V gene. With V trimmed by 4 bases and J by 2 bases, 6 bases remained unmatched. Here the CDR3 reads CASSWDRGSATNEKLFF. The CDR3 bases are TGTGCCAGCAGCTGGGACAGGGGGAGCGCTACTAATGAAAAACTGTTTTTT.

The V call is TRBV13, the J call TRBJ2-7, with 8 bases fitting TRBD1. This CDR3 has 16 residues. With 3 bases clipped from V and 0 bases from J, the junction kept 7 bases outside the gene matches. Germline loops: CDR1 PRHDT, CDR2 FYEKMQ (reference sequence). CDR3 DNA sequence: TGTGCCAGCAGCTTCAGGACAGGGATGAGCTCCTACGAGCAGTACTTC. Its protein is CASSFRTGMSSYEQYF.

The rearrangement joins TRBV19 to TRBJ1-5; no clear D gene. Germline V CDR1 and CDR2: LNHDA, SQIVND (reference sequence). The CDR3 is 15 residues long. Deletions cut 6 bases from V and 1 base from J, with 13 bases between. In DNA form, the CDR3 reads TGTGCCAGTAGCTCCCCCCTCCCCAGCAATCAGCCCCAGCATTTT. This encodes CASSSPLPSNQPQHF.

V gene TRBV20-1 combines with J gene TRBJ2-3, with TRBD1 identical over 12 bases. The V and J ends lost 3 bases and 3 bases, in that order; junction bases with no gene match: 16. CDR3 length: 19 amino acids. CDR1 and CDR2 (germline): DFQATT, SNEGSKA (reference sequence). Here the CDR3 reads CSASSGTGGGRRPTDTQYF. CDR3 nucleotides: TGCAGTGCTAGTTCCGGGACAGGGGGCGGTCGAAGACCAACAGATACGCAGTATTTT.

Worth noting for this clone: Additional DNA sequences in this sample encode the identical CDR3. As DNA, the CDR3 is TGTGCCAGCAGCTTGGTGCAGGGAAATTCACCCCTCCACTTT. Translating it yields CASSLVQGNSPLHF. V gene TRBV5-4 combines with J gene TRBJ1-6, with D maybe TRBD1 (5 bases). Between the trimmed V and J ends, which lost 0 bases and 7 bases, there was a span of 8 bases. This CDR3 is built from 14 residues. The germline gives CDR1 SGHNT, CDR2 YYREEE (reference sequence).

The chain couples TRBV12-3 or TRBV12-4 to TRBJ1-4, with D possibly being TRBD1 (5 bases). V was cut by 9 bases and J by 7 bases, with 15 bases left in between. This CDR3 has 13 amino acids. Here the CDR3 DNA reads TGTGCCAGTAAGCGGGGGTTGGTTGAAAAACTGTTTTTT. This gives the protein CASKRGLVEKLFF.

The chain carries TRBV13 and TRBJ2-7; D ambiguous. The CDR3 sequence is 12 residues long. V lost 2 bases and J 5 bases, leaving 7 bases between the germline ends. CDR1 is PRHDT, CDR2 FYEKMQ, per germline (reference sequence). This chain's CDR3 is CASSLNLDEQYF. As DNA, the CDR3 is TGTGCCAGCAGCTTAAATCTTGACGAGCAGTACTTC.

CDR3 residues: CASSIGTSGGYHGTQYF. Written as DNA, the CDR3 is TGTGCCAGTAGTATAGGTACTAGCGGGGGCTACCACGGGACCCAGTACTTC. The gene calls are TRBV19 and TRBJ2-5; the match to TRBD2 covers 11 bases. Germline CDR1 LNHDA, CDR2 SQIVND (reference sequence). This CDR3 has 17 residues. Losses at the gene ends were 1 base for V and 7 bases for J; bases not matched to a gene: 11.

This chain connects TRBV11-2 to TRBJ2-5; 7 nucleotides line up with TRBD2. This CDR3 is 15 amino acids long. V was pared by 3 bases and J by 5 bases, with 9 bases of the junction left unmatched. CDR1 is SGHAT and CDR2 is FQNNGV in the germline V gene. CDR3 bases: TGTGCCAGCAGCTTGCCAGCGGGGCCCCGGGAGACCCAGTACTTC. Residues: CASSLPAGPRETQYF.

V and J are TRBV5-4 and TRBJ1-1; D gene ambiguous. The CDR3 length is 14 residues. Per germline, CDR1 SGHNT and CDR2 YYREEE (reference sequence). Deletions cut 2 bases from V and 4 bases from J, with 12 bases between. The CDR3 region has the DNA TGTGCCAGCAGCTTAGACTCGTTGGGCACTGAAGCTTTCTTT. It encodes CASSLDSLGTEAFF. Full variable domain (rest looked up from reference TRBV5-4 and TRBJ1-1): ETGVTQSPTHLIKTRGQQVTLRCSSQSGHNTVSWYQQALGQGPQFIFQYYREEENGRGNFPPRFSGLQFPNYSSELNVNALELDDSALYLCASSLDSLGTEAFFGQGTRLTVV.

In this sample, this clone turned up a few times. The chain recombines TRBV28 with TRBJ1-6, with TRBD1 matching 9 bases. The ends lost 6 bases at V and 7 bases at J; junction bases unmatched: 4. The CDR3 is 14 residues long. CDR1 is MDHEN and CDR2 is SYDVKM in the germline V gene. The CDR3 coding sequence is TGTGCCAGCAGCACCGGGACAGGGAATTCACCCCTCCACTTT. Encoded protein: CASSTGTGNSPLHF.

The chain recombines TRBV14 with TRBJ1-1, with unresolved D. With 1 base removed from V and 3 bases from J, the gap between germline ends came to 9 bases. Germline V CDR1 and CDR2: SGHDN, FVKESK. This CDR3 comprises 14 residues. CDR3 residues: CASSQVARDTEAFF. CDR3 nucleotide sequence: TGTGCCAGCAGCCAAGTAGCCAGAGACACTGAAGCTTTCTTT.